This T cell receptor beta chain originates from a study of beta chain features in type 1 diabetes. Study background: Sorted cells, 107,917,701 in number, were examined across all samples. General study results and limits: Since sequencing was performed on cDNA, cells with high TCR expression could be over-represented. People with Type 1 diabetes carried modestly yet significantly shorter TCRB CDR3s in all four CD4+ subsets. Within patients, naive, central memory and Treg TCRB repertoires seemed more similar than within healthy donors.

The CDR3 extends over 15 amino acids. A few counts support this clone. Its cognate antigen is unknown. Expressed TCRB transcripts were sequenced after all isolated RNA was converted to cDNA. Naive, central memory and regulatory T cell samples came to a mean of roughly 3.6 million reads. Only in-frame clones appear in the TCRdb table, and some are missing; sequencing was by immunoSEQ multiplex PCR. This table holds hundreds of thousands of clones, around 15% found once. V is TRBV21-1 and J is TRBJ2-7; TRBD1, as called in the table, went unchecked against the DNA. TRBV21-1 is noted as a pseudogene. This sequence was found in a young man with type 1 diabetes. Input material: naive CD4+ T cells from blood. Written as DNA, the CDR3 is TGTGCCAGCAGCAAGAGGAGGGACAGAGATTACGAGCAGTACTTC. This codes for CASSKRRDRDYEQYF.